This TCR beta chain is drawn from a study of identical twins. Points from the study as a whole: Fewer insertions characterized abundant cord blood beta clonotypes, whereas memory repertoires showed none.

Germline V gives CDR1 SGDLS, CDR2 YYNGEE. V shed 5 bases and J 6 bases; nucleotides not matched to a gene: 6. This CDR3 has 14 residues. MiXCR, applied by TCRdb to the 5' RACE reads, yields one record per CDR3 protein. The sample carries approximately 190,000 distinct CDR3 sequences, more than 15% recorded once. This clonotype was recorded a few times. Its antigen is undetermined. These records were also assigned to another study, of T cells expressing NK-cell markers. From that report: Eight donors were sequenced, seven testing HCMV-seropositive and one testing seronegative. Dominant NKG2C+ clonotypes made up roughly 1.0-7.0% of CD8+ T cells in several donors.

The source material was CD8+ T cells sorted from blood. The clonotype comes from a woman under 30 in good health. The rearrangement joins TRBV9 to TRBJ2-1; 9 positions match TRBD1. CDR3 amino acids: CASSGQGTGNEQFF. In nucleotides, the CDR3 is TGTGCCAGCAGTGGACAGGGGACGGGCAATGAGCAGTTCTTC.